One and the same sample provided the 30 T cell receptor beta chains below, sequenced in a study of blood T cell repertoires in COVID-19. Profiling relied on immunoSEQ multiplex PCR, and the TCRdb table lists in-frame clones only, not all of them. The profile shows 75,000 or so clones, around 83% of them singletons. Sequenced material: peripheral blood. The receptors were sampled from a woman aged 70-85 years with acute or convalescent COVID-19.

This chain connects TRBV7-2 to TRBJ2-7; 7 nucleotides align to TRBD2. The CDR3 loop spans 14 amino acids. Looked up from germline, CDR1 is SGHTA and CDR2 is FQGNSA. J gave up 5 bases and V 3 bases, and 7 bases lay outside the gene matches. In nucleotides, the CDR3 is TGTGCCAGCAGCTTGGGGGGAGGGCCAGACGAGCAGTACTTC. This encodes CASSLGGGPDEQYF.

The chain is built from TRBV6-6 and TRBJ1-1; no firm D call. Trimming took off 2 bases at V and 4 bases at J, with 11 bases between the two ends. Germline values: CDR1 MNHNY, CDR2 SVGAGI (reference sequence). The CDR3 is 14 residues long. For the CDR3, the DNA is TGTGCCAGCAGTTACCGGGAGACGAGCACTGAAGCTTTCTTT. Translated, it gives CASSYRETSTEAFF.

This chain links TRBV3-1 (or the pseudogene TRBV3-2) with TRBJ2-5; D might be TRBD1 (5 bases). Trimming stripped 5 bases from V and 5 bases from J, with 15 bases between. The CDR3 has 14 residues. Germline V gene sequence: CDR1 LGHDT, CDR2 YNNKEL (reference sequence). The CDR3 here is CASSFYGAGETQYF. The CDR3 DNA is TGTGCCAGCAGCTTTTACGGAGCAGGGGAGACCCAGTACTTC.

This clone appeared a single time. The V and J genes are TRBV30 and TRBJ2-2; TRBD1 might be the D (6 bases). V shed 2 bases and J shed 10 bases, with 20 bases lying between them. The CDR3 consists of 15 residues. Germline V lookup: CDR1 GTSNPN, CDR2 SVGIG (reference sequence). This CDR3 is CAWSRPGHQVAELFF. The DNA of the CDR3 is TGTGCCTGGAGTCGACCGGGACATCAGGTCGCGGAGCTGTTTTTT. Looking up the rest from reference TRBV30 and TRBJ2-2 gives the full variable domain: SQTIHQWPATLVQPVGSPLSLECTVEGTSNPNLYWYRQAAGRGLQLLFYSVGIGQISSEVPQNLSASRPQDRQFILSSKKLLLSDSGFYLCAWSRPGHQVAELFFGEGSRLTVL.

V and J are TRBV19 and TRBJ1-1; D remains unclear. Germline CDR1 reads LNHDA; CDR2 reads SQIVND (reference sequence). Between the trimmed V and J ends, which lost 6 bases and 0 bases, there was a span of 11 bases. CDR3 length equals 14 residues. This CDR3 is CASSPQVVNTEAFF. The CDR3, as DNA: TGTGCCAGTAGCCCTCAGGTCGTGAACACTGAAGCTTTCTTT.

The V and J genes are TRBV7-9 and TRBJ2-2, with 8 bases aligning to TRBD1. With V trimmed by 11 bases and J by 5 bases, 4 bases remained unmatched. Germline V CDR1 and CDR2: SEHNR, FQNEAQ (reference sequence). This CDR3 region has 12 residues. The CDR3 DNA follows: TGTGCCCCGGACAGGGCGACCGGGGAGCTGTTTTTT. The encoded protein is CAPDRATGELFF.

V usage is TRBV6-2 or TRBV6-3 and J usage is TRBJ2-7; 7 nucleotides agree with TRBD1. This CDR3 is 17 amino acids long. V shed 2 bases, J shed 3 bases, and the junction held 13 bases outside the gene matches. Germline assignment: CDR1 MNHEY and CDR2 SVGEGT. DNA of the CDR3: TGTGCCAGCAGTTACCGATATGATCGGACAGGACTCTACGAGCAGTACTTC. Protein product: CASSYRYDRTGLYEQYF.

The genes are TRBV7-2 and TRBJ1-1, with 8 nucleotides matching TRBD1. CDR1 and CDR2 from the germline V gene are SGHTA and FQGNSA. With 5 bases clipped from V and 3 bases from J, the junction kept 14 bases outside the gene matches. There are 17 residues in the CDR3. The CDR3 sequence: CASSRWVAGGAHTEAFF. CDR3 bases: TGTGCCAGCAGCCGGTGGGTGGCAGGGGGCGCGCACACTGAAGCTTTCTTT.

The chain recombines TRBV3-1 (or the pseudogene TRBV3-2) with TRBJ2-2; 11 nucleotides agree with TRBD2. CDR3 length: 14 residues. The V segment lost 4 bases and the J segment 6 bases; nucleotides outside the gene matches: 1. CDR1 and CDR2 from the germline V gene are LGHDT and YNNKEL (reference sequence). CDR3 sequence reads: CASSRLAGPGELFF. The CDR3 nucleotides read TGTGCCAGCAGCCGACTAGCGGGACCCGGGGAGCTGTTTTTT.

The gene calls are TRBV7-9 and TRBJ2-3; 8 bases match TRBD2. The germline V gene has CDR1 SEHNR and CDR2 FQNEAQ (reference sequence). The CDR3 covers 16 residues. V lost 1 base and J lost 2; bases outside the gene matches: 5. The CDR3 DNA reads TGTGCCAGCAGCTTAGTTTTAGCGGGAATCACAGATACGCAGTATTTT. Translated, it gives CASSLVLAGITDTQYF.

This clone occurred a few times. The chain carries TRBV10-1 and TRBJ1-5; 7 nucleotides align to TRBD1. The CDR3 consists of 15 residues. Unmatched junction bases numbered 8, after V lost 6 bases and J lost 3 bases. Per germline, CDR1 WNHNN and CDR2 SYGVQD (reference sequence). DNA of the CDR3: TGCGCCAGCAGCGCTGGGACAGCAAACAATCAGCCCCAGCATTTT. It yields the protein CASSAGTANNQPQHF.

This rearrangement joins TRBV19 to TRBJ1-2, with D hard to call. Between the trimmed V and J ends, which lost 9 bases and 2 bases, there was a span of 25 bases. This CDR3 spans 17 amino acids. The germline CDR1 and CDR2 sequences are LNHDA and SQIVND (reference sequence). CDR3 sequence (DNA): TGTGCCAGCAGGAACTTTCGGGATCTTCTGACCAACTATGGCTACACCTTC. It yields the protein CASRNFRDLLTNYGYTF.

The sample holds one count of this clone. The chain employs TRBV7-9 and TRBJ1-6; tentative D call: TRBD1 (5 bases). Trimming left V 5 bases short and J 11 bases short, with 13 bases between. CDR3 size: 13 residues. Germline CDR1 and CDR2: SEHNR and FQNEAQ (reference sequence). The CDR3 DNA sequence: TGTGCCAGCAGCCTGGGACTCCGGGCACCCCTCCACTTT. Translation: CASSLGLRAPLHF.

The rearrangement uses TRBV5-7 and TRBJ2-2; D is undetermined. TRBV5-7 belongs to the ORF category, with a function that is uncertain. V was shortened by 5 bases and J by 6 bases, with 5 bases between the two germline ends. This CDR3 is 11 amino acids long. The CDR3 spells CASRSSGELFF. The CDR3, as DNA: TGTGCCAGCAGGTCCTCCGGGGAGCTGTTTTTT.

V and J are TRBV7-2 and TRBJ1-2; D perhaps matches TRBD1 (5 bases). Per germline, CDR1 SGHTA and CDR2 FQGNSA. The germline V and J ends were trimmed by 3 bases and 6 bases, with 14 bases remaining between them. CDR3 length: 14 residues. This CDR3 reads CASSFSTGYDGYTF. The CDR3 region has the DNA TGTGCCAGCAGCTTCAGCACAGGTTATGATGGCTACACCTTC. Supplemented by reference TRBV7-2 and TRBJ1-2, the full variable domain reads GAGVSQSPSNKVTEKGKDVELRCDPISGHTALYWYRQSLGQGLEFLIYFQGNSAPDKSGLPSDRFSAERTGGSVSTLTIQRTQQEDSAVYLCASSFSTGYDGYTFGSGTRLTVV.

The chain carries TRBV5-1 and TRBJ2-5; perhaps TRBD2 as D (5 bases). The CDR3 length is 14 residues. V was clipped by 3 bases and J by 2 bases, with 11 bases between them. Germline-derived CDR1 and CDR2 are SGHRS and YFSETQ. The CDR3 protein is CASSSPTGQETQYF. The CDR3 DNA sequence: TGCGCCAGCAGCTCACCGACGGGGCAAGAGACCCAGTACTTC. The complete variable domain, with remaining parts taken from reference TRBV5-1 and TRBJ2-5, reads KAGVTQTPRYLIKTRGQQVTLSCSPISGHRSVSWYQQTPGQGLQFLFEYFSETQRNKGNFPGRFSGRQFSNSRSEMNVSTLELGDSALYLCASSSPTGQETQYFGPGTRLLVL.

The chain couples TRBV12-5 to TRBJ2-5; 7 positions match TRBD2. Trimming at V came to 6 bases and at J to 5 bases, leaving 18 bases not matched to a gene. Germline assignment: CDR1 LGHNT and CDR2 FRNRAP. The CDR3 loop spans 17 amino acids. The CDR3 loop reads CASGSTSQGGRRETQYF. The DNA for the CDR3 is TGTGCTAGTGGCTCTACGTCTCAGGGCGGGAGACGGGAGACCCAGTACTTC.

The rearrangement joins TRBV30 to TRBJ1-3; D gene ambiguous. CDR1 is GTSNPN and CDR2 is SVGIG in the germline V gene (reference sequence). The germline V and J ends were trimmed by 4 bases and 0 bases, with 4 bases remaining between them. This CDR3 is 12 amino acids long. CDR3 residues: CAWTNSGNTIYF. The CDR3, as DNA: TGTGCCTGGACCAACTCTGGAAACACCATATATTTT. Drawing the rest from reference TRBV30 and TRBJ1-3, the complete variable domain is SQTIHQWPATLVQPVGSPLSLECTVEGTSNPNLYWYRQAAGRGLQLLFYSVGIGQISSEVPQNLSASRPQDRQFILSSKKLLLSDSGFYLCAWTNSGNTIYFGEGSWLTVV.

The table lists this clone with a few counts. This rearrangement joins TRBV4-2 to TRBJ2-7; TRBD2 aligns across 11 bases. The CDR3 totals 20 residues. In germline, CDR1 is LGHNA, CDR2 YNFKEQ. J was trimmed by 7 bases and V by 2 bases; bases with no gene match: 22. For the CDR3, the DNA is TGTGCCAGCAGCCAATCGGCACCGGGACTAGCGGCTATTCACCGGGGAGAGCAGTACTTC. Protein product: CASSQSAPGLAAIHRGEQYF.

The genes are TRBV7-6 and TRBJ1-1; D is perhaps TRBD1 (5 bases). The V end was cut by 4 bases, the J end by 7 bases, with 16 bases between. Germline lookup yields CDR1 SGHVS and CDR2 FNYEAQ. This CDR3 contains 14 residues. CDR3 bases: TGTGCCAGCAGCTCCGGAGAGACAGTCCGTGAAGCTTTCTTT. This codes for CASSSGETVREAFF.

V gene TRBV5-1 combines with J gene TRBJ1-2; D is undetermined. Looked up from germline, CDR1 is SGHRS and CDR2 is YFSETQ. The CDR3 has 14 residues. With 3 bases removed from V and 8 bases from J, the gap between germline ends came to 17 bases. CDR3 sequence (DNA): TGCGCCAGCAGCTCCGCCCCGGGTGCTAGCGGCTACACCTTC. Translated: CASSSAPGASGYTF.

The chain employs TRBV13 and TRBJ2-2; 9 positions match TRBD1. This CDR3 has 16 amino acids. Losses at the gene ends were 6 bases for V and 1 base for J; bases not matched to a gene: 6. Germline V gene lookup returns CDR1 PRHDT and CDR2 FYEKMQ (reference sequence). The CDR3: CASSPGTGWNTGELFF. The CDR3 DNA follows: TGTGCCAGCAGTCCCGGGACAGGGTGGAACACCGGGGAGCTGTTTTTT.

CDR3 nucleotides: TGTGCCAGCAGTGGACAGGGCGGGTCCTACGAGCAGTACTTC. This codes for CASSGQGGSYEQYF. The chain couples TRBV9 to TRBJ2-7, with 8 positions matching TRBD1. Germline-derived CDR1 and CDR2 are SGDLS and YYNGEE. The CDR3 is made up of 14 amino acids. V shed 5 bases and J 1 base; nucleotides not matched to a gene: 5. Based on the CDR3 plus reference TRBV9 and TRBJ2-7, the full variable domain is DSGVTQTPKHLITATGQRVTLRCSPRSGDLSVYWYQQSLDQGLQFLIQYYNGEERAKGNILERFSAQQFPDLHSELNLSSLELGDSALYFCASSGQGGSYEQYFGPGTRLTVT.

The chain joins TRBV5-6 to TRBJ1-2; a weak D match, TRBD1 (5 bases). The germline CDR1 and CDR2 sequences are SGHDT and YYEEEE. V lost 4 bases to trimming and J lost 7 bases, with 11 bases between them. The CDR3 has 12 residues. CDR3 nucleotide sequence: TGTGCCAGCAGCCCCAGGGTTCGTGGCTACACCTTC. Its translation is CASSPRVRGYTF.

The chain employs TRBV5-1 and TRBJ2-7; perhaps TRBD2 as D (5 bases). Germline CDR1 and CDR2: SGHRS and YFSETQ. V dropped 7 bases and J dropped 2 bases, with 16 bases sitting between them. The CDR3 length is 14 residues. In DNA form, the CDR3 reads TGCGCCAGCCGGAGGACTTCTACACCCTACGAGCAGTACTTC. Encoded protein: CASRRTSTPYEQYF.

V is TRBV3-1 (or the pseudogene TRBV3-2) and J is TRBJ1-1; TRBD1 agrees at 7 bases. Looked up from germline, CDR1 is LGHDT and CDR2 is YNNKEL (reference sequence). The CDR3 sequence is 13 residues long. The V segment lost 1 base and the J segment 11 bases; nucleotides outside the gene matches: 7. The CDR3 DNA sequence: TGTGCCAGCAGCCAAGGACAGGGAGGTTGGGCTTTCTTT. This sequence encodes CASSQGQGGWAFF.

The chain carries TRBV29-1 and TRBJ2-3, with 9 bases aligning to TRBD1. This CDR3 is built from 14 residues. V shed 3 bases, J shed 0 bases, and the junction held 1 base outside the gene matches. CDR1 SQVTM and CDR2 ANQGSEA come from the germline V gene. The CDR3 loop is CSVDGTGSTDTQYF. CDR3 DNA sequence: TGCAGCGTTGACGGGACAGGGAGCACAGATACGCAGTATTTT.

This rearrangement joins TRBV6-1 to TRBJ2-3, with D maybe TRBD2 (6 bases). Germline values: CDR1 MNHNS, CDR2 SASEGT. The germline V and J ends were trimmed by 1 base and 4 bases, with 9 bases remaining between them. This CDR3 comprises 14 residues. CDR3 coding DNA: TGTGCCAGCAGTGAAGTCGGGGGACCAGATACGCAGTATTTT. Encoded protein: CASSEVGGPDTQYF.

The rearrangement joins TRBV2 to TRBJ2-1, with D tentatively TRBD2 (6 bases). From germline, CDR1 is SNHLY and CDR2 FYNNEI. Trimming removed 3 bases at V and 7 bases at J, with 10 bases between. This CDR3 has 13 residues. The CDR3 region is CASSDREWNEQFF. The CDR3 nucleotides are TGTGCCAGCAGTGACCGGGAGTGGAATGAGCAGTTCTTC.

This chain uses TRBV18 with TRBJ2-1; maybe TRBD1 (5 bases). The CDR3 totals 13 residues. Germline lookup yields CDR1 KGHSH and CDR2 LQKENI. V lost 3 bases and J lost 15, with 18 bases in between. In DNA, the CDR3 is TGTGCCAGCTCACCGGTCAGGGCTTCGGATCTGTTCTTC. Encoded protein: CASSPVRASDLFF.